Following are 3 T cell receptor beta chains from one sample sequenced in a study of regulatory T cells. Study results and limitations: In CD3G-deficient patients, conventional CD4+ T cells were enriched for hydrophobic CDR3 residues at positions 6 and 7.

Amplification used 52 TRBV primers and 13 TRBJ primers. TCRdb keeps only in-frame clones here, not all; method: immunoSEQ multiplex PCR. The profile shows 30,000 to 40,000 clones, approximately 91% of them singletons. No antigen has been assigned to these receptors. Sequencing input: conventional CD4+ T cells sorted from blood. Source of these receptors: a person aged 18 to 30 with CD3G deficiency.

The V gene is TRBV5-1, the J gene TRBJ2-5, with D perhaps assigned TRBD1 or TRBD2 (7 bases each). The CDR3 spans 16 residues. Trimming removed 5 bases from V and 5 bases from J, with 22 bases in between. Per germline, CDR1 SGHRS and CDR2 YFSETQ. The CDR3 DNA reads as TGCGCCAGCAGAGACCCATCAACAGGGGAGGGGGAGACCCAGTACTTC. This codes for CASRDPSTGEGETQYF. Based on the CDR3 plus reference TRBV5-1 and TRBJ2-5, the full variable domain is KAGVTQTPRYLIKTRGQQVTLSCSPISGHRSVSWYQQTPGQGLQFLFEYFSETQRNKGNFPGRFSGRQFSNSRSEMNVSTLELGDSALYLCASRDPSTGEGETQYFGPGTRLLVL.

This chain links TRBV28 with TRBJ2-1; 9 nucleotides line up with TRBD1. The ends lost 5 bases at V and 6 bases at J; junction bases unmatched: 8. The CDR3 is made up of 15 amino acids. From germline, CDR1 is MDHEN and CDR2 SYDVKM. CDR3 residues: CASSPPGTGSNEQFF. In nucleotides, the CDR3 is TGTGCCAGCAGTCCCCCCGGGACAGGGAGCAATGAGCAGTTCTTC. Supplemented by reference TRBV28 and TRBJ2-1, the full variable domain reads DVKVTQSSRYLVKRTGEKVFLECVQDMDHENMFWYRQDPGLGLRLIYFSYDVKMKEKGDIPEGYSVSREKKERFSLILESASTNQTSMYLCASSPPGTGSNEQFFGPGTRLTVL.

This clone appeared a single time. The chain has TRBV6-1 and TRBJ2-1; weak D call: TRBD2 (5 bases). The CDR3 consists of 15 residues. V lost 8 bases to trimming and J lost 0 bases, with 14 bases between them. CDR1 is MNHNS, CDR2 SASEGT, per germline. The DNA of the CDR3 is TGTGCCAGCCAGCCTAGCAGGAGCTCCTACAATGAGCAGTTCTTC. Protein: CASQPSRSSYNEQFF.